The clone carrying this T cell receptor beta chain was seen once. Its antigen is unknown. V was cut by 6 bases and J by 2 bases, with 14 bases left in between. This CDR3 contains 14 residues. CDR1 and CDR2 (germline): SNHLY, FYNNEI. This sample is drawn from a study of graft-versus-host responses after intestinal transplantation. Study in general: Each recipient received anti-thymocyte globulin induction, then tacrolimus and steroids for around three years. Study-level points and caveats: Recipient marrow held GvH clones, some first seen in ileum or blood. Declining HvG levels early post-transplant were linked to peak circulating GvH clone levels. High graft-versus-host to host-versus-graft clonal ratios were seen in allografts of patients with graft-donor T cell macrochimerism.

TCRdb's copy holds only in-frame clones and misses some; the assay was immunoSEQ multiplex PCR. Of about 1,000 clones in the sample, under 90% were seen once. Once graft tissue had been processed, intraepithelial and lamina propria lymphocytes were released. The TCR was taken from a human patient who received an intestinal transplant, so some T cells may come from the graft donor. The source was ileum tissue, collected less than 110 days after intestinal transplant. This chain uses TRBV2 with TRBJ2-7, with D perhaps TRBD2 (5 bases). CDR3 sequence: CASSAGDLTYEQYF. As DNA, the CDR3 is TGTGCCAGCAGCGCCGGGGATCTCACCTACGAGCAGTACTTC.